This T cell receptor (beta chain) is from a study of T cells in Graves' hyperthyroidism and ophthalmopathy. Study results and limitations: From stable hyperthyroidism, ophthalmopathy was separated by a 13 V-J model.

In regard to this clonotype: What it binds is unknown.

This CDR3 comprises 14 residues. With 0 bases removed from V and 6 bases from J, the gap between germline ends came to 9 bases. Germline V lookup: CDR1 LGHDT, CDR2 YNNKEL (reference sequence). Amplified TCR beta CDR3 regions derived from RNA transcripts. With the HTBI primer set, the TCR CDR3 went through a first round of RT-PCR. MiXCR, run by TCRdb on the multiplex PCR reads, gives a single entry per CDR3 protein. The data contain about 270,000 distinct CDR3 sequences, 22% of them singletons. The sequence came from a man in his thirties or forties with Graves' ophthalmopathy. Sequencing was done on a sample of blood. This chain links TRBV3-1 with TRBJ1-5; D is ambiguous. Here the CDR3 DNA reads TGTGCCAGCAGCCAAGATCAAGTGGCTCAGCCCCAGCATTTT. Protein: CASSQDQVAQPQHF.